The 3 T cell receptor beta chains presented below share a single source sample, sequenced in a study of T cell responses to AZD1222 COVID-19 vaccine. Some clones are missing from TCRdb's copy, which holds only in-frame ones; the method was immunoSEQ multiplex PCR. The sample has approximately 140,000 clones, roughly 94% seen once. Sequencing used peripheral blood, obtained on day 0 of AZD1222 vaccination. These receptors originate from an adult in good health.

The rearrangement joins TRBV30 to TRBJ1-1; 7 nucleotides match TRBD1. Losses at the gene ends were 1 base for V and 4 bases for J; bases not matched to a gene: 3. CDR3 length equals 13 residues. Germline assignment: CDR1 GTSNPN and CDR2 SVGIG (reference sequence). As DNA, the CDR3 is TGTGCCTGGAGTGACAGGGGAGGCACTGAAGCTTTCTTT. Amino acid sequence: CAWSDRGGTEAFF. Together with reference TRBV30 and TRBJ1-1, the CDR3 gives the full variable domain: SQTIHQWPATLVQPVGSPLSLECTVEGTSNPNLYWYRQAAGRGLQLLFYSVGIGQISSEVPQNLSASRPQDRQFILSSKKLLLSDSGFYLCAWSDRGGTEAFFGQGTRLTVV.

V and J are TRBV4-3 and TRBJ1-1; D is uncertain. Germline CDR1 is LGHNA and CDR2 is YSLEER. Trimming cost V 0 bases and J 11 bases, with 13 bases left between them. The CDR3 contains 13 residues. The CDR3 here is CASSQDGELVAFF. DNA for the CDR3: TGCGCCAGCAGCCAAGATGGAGAGTTAGTGGCTTTCTTT.

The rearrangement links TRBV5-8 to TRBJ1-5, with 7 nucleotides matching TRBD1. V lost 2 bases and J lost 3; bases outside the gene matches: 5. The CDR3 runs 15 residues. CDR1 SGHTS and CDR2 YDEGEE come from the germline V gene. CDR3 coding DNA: TGTGCCAGCAGCTTCAGGGGGAGTGTCAATCAGCCCCAGCATTTT. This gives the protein CASSFRGSVNQPQHF. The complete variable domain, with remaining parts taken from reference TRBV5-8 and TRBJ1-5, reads EAGVTQSPTHLIKTRGQQATLRCSPISGHTSVYWYQQALGLGLQFLLWYDEGEERNRGNFPPRFSGRQFPNYSSELNVNALELEDSALYLCASSFRGSVNQPQHFGDGTRLSIL.